This T cell receptor (beta chain) was recorded in a study of shared clonotypes between healthy human individuals. The CDR3 is made up of 15 amino acids. V was clipped by 4 bases and J by 4 bases, with 17 bases between them. Germline V gene data show CDR1 as SGHRS and CDR2 as YFSETQ. The sample holds one count of this clone. This CDR3 is also generated by other DNA sequences in the sample. Assay: immunoSEQ multiplex PCR; the TCRdb copy retains only in-frame clones and omits some. Among a few hundred thousand clones, 79% were seen once, and the ten largest hold 12%. The sequencing sample was made of PBMCs. The clonotype was recovered from a woman between 40 and 50 years old in good health. Some clones in this sample may be carry-over from other donors' samples. V usage is TRBV5-1 and J usage is TRBJ1-1, with D tentatively TRBD1 (5 bases). CDR3 region: CASSLEGPSSTEAFF. The CDR3 DNA reads as TGCGCCAGCAGCCTTGAGGGGCCCTCCTCCACTGAAGCTTTCTTT.